A single sample is the source of the 2 T cell receptor beta chains below, sequenced in a study of blood T cell repertoires in COVID-19 (dated by TCRdb to the early 2020s). Library creation used the immunoSEQ multiplex PCR assay. Here the immuneACCESS table is served through TCRdb, limited to in-frame sequences with V and J called. Missing clones are a known gap in these copies; in checked studies unresolved V genes cover under half, and the rest lacks a known reason. The sample table records 200,000 to 250,000 clones; less than 90% of these occur just once. The ten biggest clones cover 1.5% to 2% of the sample. Sequencing was performed on peripheral blood. All receptors come from a man aged 70-80 years with acute or convalescent COVID-19.

The rearrangement links TRBV27 to TRBJ2-7; perhaps TRBD1 as D (6 bases). Trimming left V 6 bases short and J 0 bases short, with 9 bases between. The CDR3 loop spans 13 amino acids. Germline loops: CDR1 MNHEY, CDR2 SMNVEV (reference sequence). The CDR3 protein is CASRPDSSYEQYF. CDR3 DNA: TGTGCCAGCAGACCGGACAGCTCCTACGAGCAGTACTTC.

A few counts support this clone. This rearrangement joins TRBV7-8 to TRBJ1-4; D not resolved. There are 13 residues in the CDR3. Germline V gives CDR1 SGHVS, CDR2 FQNEAQ. Trimming pared 8 bases from V and 7 bases from J, leaving 14 bases between. The chain's CDR3 is CASSTVNSEKLFF. For the CDR3, the DNA is TGTGCCAGCTCTACAGTTAACAGTGAAAAACTGTTTTTT. The full variable domain, completed using reference TRBV7-8 and TRBJ1-4, is GAGVSQSPRYKVAKRGQDVALRCDPISGHVSLFWYQQALGQGPEFLTYFQNEAQLDKSGLPSDRFFAERPEGSVSTLKIQRTQQEDSAVYLCASSTVNSEKLFFGSGTQLSVL.